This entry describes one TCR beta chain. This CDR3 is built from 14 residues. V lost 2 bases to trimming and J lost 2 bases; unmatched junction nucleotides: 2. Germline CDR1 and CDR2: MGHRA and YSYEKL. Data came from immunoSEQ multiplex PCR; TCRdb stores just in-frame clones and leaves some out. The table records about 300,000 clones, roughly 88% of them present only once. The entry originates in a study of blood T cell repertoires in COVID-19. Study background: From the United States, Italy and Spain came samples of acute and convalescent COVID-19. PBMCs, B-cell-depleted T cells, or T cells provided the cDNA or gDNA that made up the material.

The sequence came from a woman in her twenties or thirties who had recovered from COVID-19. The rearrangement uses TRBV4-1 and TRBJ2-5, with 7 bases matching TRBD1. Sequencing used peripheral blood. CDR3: CASSQRTGQETQYF. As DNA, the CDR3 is TGCGCCAGCAGCCAACGGACAGGACAAGAGACCCAGTACTTC.